In its sample, the clone carrying this T cell receptor (beta chain) was seen a few times. PCR was performed a second time for about 7 to 11 cycles using a sample-barcoded 5' primer and a J-beta primer mix. A single record per CDR3 protein comes from TCRdb applying MiXCR to the 5' RACE reads. The sample contains about 1.8 million distinct CDR3 sequences, around half of which appear only once. The CDR3 has 14 amino acids. After removal of 4 bases from V and 9 bases from J, the junction contained 7 bases not matched to a gene. Germline-derived CDR1 and CDR2 are PRHDT and FYEKMQ (reference sequence). These data belong to a study of blood T cells in healthy people across ages.

The sequencing input was blood. The rearrangement uses TRBV13 and TRBJ2-1; 9 nucleotides line up with TRBD1. This sequence was found in a woman in her 40s in good health. CDR3 residues: CASSSRDRVTEQFF. The CDR3 bases are TGTGCCAGCAGCTCCCGGGACAGGGTTACTGAGCAGTTCTTC. Supplemented by reference TRBV13 and TRBJ2-1, the full variable domain reads AAGVIQSPRHLIKEKRETATLKCYPIPRHDTVYWYQQGPGQDPQFLISFYEKMQSDKGSIPDRFSAQQFSDYHSELNMSSLELGDSALYFCASSSRDRVTEQFFGPGTRLTVL.